A selection of T cell receptor beta chains follows, all from one sample in a study of tumor-infiltrating lymphocytes in localized non-small cell lung cancer. Profiled with immunoSEQ multiplex PCR; TCRdb holds only in-frame clones, not every one. This table holds roughly 6,800 clones, about 60% found once. Sequencing used uninvolved lung tissue not adjacent to the tumor. Receptors originate from a human donor with non-small cell lung cancer. Both conserved end residues are part of each CDR3. A D gene is named only where the DNA matches it firmly. Size values are once, few and many counts, or a class for expanded clones, and some rows have none.

v_call: TRBV4-1; d_call: -; j_call: TRBJ2-7; clone_size: -; cdr3_nt: TGCGCCAGCAGCCTAAGAAGGACAGCCGAGCAGTACTTC; cdr3_aa: CASSLRRTAEQYF
v_call: TRBV7-9; d_call: -; j_call: TRBJ1-2; clone_size: few; cdr3_nt: TGTGCCAGCAGCCCGACAGGTTCACTTGGCCATGGCTACACCTTC; cdr3_aa: CASSPTGSLGHGYTF
v_call: TRBV27; d_call: -; j_call: TRBJ2-7; clone_size: few; cdr3_nt: TGTGCCAGCAGTTCCGAAAAAGTATGGGAGCAGTACTTC; cdr3_aa: CASSSEKVWEQYF
v_call: TRBV6-5; d_call: TRBD2; j_call: TRBJ2-1; clone_size: -; cdr3_nt: TGTGCCAGCAGTTCCACTAGCGGGGGGCCACACAATGAGCAGTTCTTC; cdr3_aa: CASSSTSGGPHNEQFF
v_call: TRBV5-1; d_call: -; j_call: TRBJ2-2; clone_size: medium-sized; cdr3_nt: TGCGCCAGCAGCTTGGCTGCGGGCGACACCGGGGAGCTGTTTTTT; cdr3_aa: CASSLAAGDTGELFF
v_call: TRBV19; d_call: -; j_call: TRBJ2-5; clone_size: -; cdr3_nt: TGTGCCAGTAGTATCGGTAGAGCCCAAGAGACCCAGTACTTC; cdr3_aa: CASSIGRAQETQYF
v_call: TRBV5-1; d_call: -; j_call: TRBJ1-1; clone_size: few; cdr3_nt: TGCGCCAGCAGGGGGTCTGGGGCGGACACTGAAGCTTTCTTT; cdr3_aa: CASRGSGADTEAFF
v_call: TRBV13; d_call: -; j_call: TRBJ1-3; clone_size: -; cdr3_nt: TGTGCCAGCAGCCAAGGGCAAGGAAACACCATATATTTT; cdr3_aa: CASSQGQGNTIYF
v_call: TRBV29-1; d_call: TRBD1; j_call: TRBJ1-2; clone_size: few; cdr3_nt: TGCAGCGTAGGAACAGGGGGCGCGTATGGCTACACCTTC; cdr3_aa: CSVGTGGAYGYTF
v_call: TRBV5-1; d_call: -; j_call: TRBJ2-2; clone_size: -; cdr3_nt: TGCGCCAGCAGCTTCGACTTCACCGGGGAGCTGTTTTTT; cdr3_aa: CASSFDFTGELFF